This T cell receptor (beta chain) is drawn from a study of identical twins. Study-wide results and limits: Diverse VJ usage suggested most zero-insertion clonotypes were not invariant T cells. Memory repertoires showed no such pattern, whereas abundant cord blood beta clonotypes carried fewer insertions. Donors were not followed over many years; analysis was cross-sectional.

CDR1 and CDR2 from the germline V gene are SGHRS and YFSETQ. V was clipped by 7 bases and J by 0 bases, with 14 bases between them. The CDR3 sequence is 15 residues long. TCRdb reanalysed the 5' RACE reads using MiXCR and keeps one entry per CDR3 protein. The sample includes about 1.7 million distinct CDR3 sequences, 32% seen only once; the top ten take 0.25% to 0.3%. This clonotype was counted only a few times. What it recognizes is unknown. Sequencing input: cord blood. V is TRBV5-1 and J is TRBJ2-1; D assignment may be TRBD1 or TRBD2 (5 bases each). This TCR was sampled from a newborn girl in good health. CDR3 sequence reads: CASQGGSSSYNEQFF. As DNA, the CDR3 is TGCGCCAGCCAGGGTGGGAGTAGCTCCTACAATGAGCAGTTCTTC. The variable domain in full, completed from reference TRBV5-1 and TRBJ2-1, reads KAGVTQTPRYLIKTRGQQVTLSCSPISGHRSVSWYQQTPGQGLQFLFEYFSETQRNKGNFPGRFSGRQFSNSRSEMNVSTLELGDSALYLCASQGGSSSYNEQFFGPGTRLTVL.